A selection of T cell receptor beta chains follows, all from one sample in a study of blood T cell repertoires in COVID-19. The table came from immunoSEQ multiplex PCR; TCRdb's copy has only in-frame clones and leaves some out. The sample lists approximately 97,000 clones; approximately 89% were seen once. Sequencing was done on a sample of peripheral blood. The receptor set was obtained from a human donor in a cohort sampled during active COVID-19. CDR3s include the opening cysteine and the closing phenylalanine or tryptophan. A D gene is named only where the DNA matches it firmly. For some rows the clone size is stated as once, few or many, or as a class when expanded; others skip it.

TRBJ1-1 | TRBV11-2 | NA | NA | CASSTRTENTEAFF | TGTGCCAGCAGCACCCGGACAGAGAACACTGAAGCTTTCTTT
TRBJ1-4 | TRBV9 | NA | once | CASCVRPGEKLFF | TGTGCCAGCTGCGTAAGGCCCGGGGAAAAACTGTTTTTT
TRBJ1-1 | TRBV7-6 | TRBD1 | NA | CASSSRQGDTEAFF | TGTGCCAGCAGCTCCCGACAGGGGGACACTGAAGCTTTCTTT
TRBJ1-2 | TRBV5-1 | TRBD1 | NA | CASSSGQGVLYGYTF | TGCGCCAGCAGCTCGGGACAGGGGGTGTTGTATGGCTACACCTTC
TRBJ2-2 | TRBV4-1 | TRBD2 | NA | CASSQDPGRLAGIVGELFF | TGCGCCAGCAGCCAAGACCCGGGTCGGCTAGCGGGAATTGTCGGGGAGCTGTTTTTT
TRBJ1-4 | TRBV2 | TRBD1 | NA | CASKDRGSRTEKLFF | TGTGCCAGCAAGGACAGGGGGTCCAGGACCGAAAAACTGTTTTTT
TRBJ1-1 | TRBV6-5 | NA | NA | CASSLGGWTEAFF | TGTGCCAGCAGTTTAGGGGGATGGACTGAAGCTTTCTTT
TRBJ2-7 | TRBV12-3/TRBV12-4 | TRBD1 | NA | CASRGQATYEQYF | TGTGCCAGTCGGGGACAGGCTACCTACGAGCAGTACTTC
TRBJ2-5 | TRBV9 | NA | NA | CASSVVPGETQYF | TGTGCCAGCAGCGTAGTTCCGGGGGAGACCCAGTACTTC
TRBJ1-5 | TRBV19 | NA | NA | CASSLGSNQPQHF | TGTGCCAGTAGTCTCGGGAGCAATCAGCCCCAGCATTTT
TRBJ2-1 | TRBV27 | TRBD2 | NA | CASSFSGLAGGEGLNEQFF | TGTGCCAGCAGTTTCTCTGGACTAGCGGGTGGGGAGGGGCTCAATGAGCAGTTCTTC
TRBJ1-2 | TRBV12-3/TRBV12-4 | NA | NA | CASSQGTYGYTF | TGTGCCAGTTCACAGGGTACCTATGGCTACACCTTC
TRBJ2-7 | TRBV4-2 | TRBD2 | NA | CASSQVSGLGSYEQYF | TGTGCCAGCAGCCAAGTTTCGGGACTAGGGTCCTACGAGCAGTACTTC
TRBJ2-4 | TRBV6-2/TRBV6-3 | NA | once | CASSPGMGGQLAKNIQYF | TGTGCCAGCAGCCCAGGGATGGGGGGTCAGCTAGCCAAAAACATTCAGTACTTC
TRBJ1-1 | TRBV7-9 | NA | NA | CASSLVPENTEAFF | TGTGCCAGCAGCTTAGTTCCAGAGAACACTGAAGCTTTCTTT
TRBJ1-3 | TRBV5-1 | TRBD1 | NA | CASSSGTGGNTIYF | TGCGCCAGCAGCTCCGGGACAGGTGGAAACACCATATATTTT
TRBJ2-1 | TRBV6-6 | NA | NA | CASSYSAGVSYNEQFF | TGTGCCAGCAGTTACTCAGCGGGCGTATCCTACAATGAGCAGTTCTTC
TRBJ1-1 | TRBV25-1 | TRBD1 | NA | CASRTHRGEAFF | TGTGCCAGCAGGACTCACAGGGGCGAAGCTTTCTTT
TRBJ2-4 | TRBV28 | NA | NA | CASSPTEVAKNIQYF | TGTGCCAGCAGCCCTACAGAAGTGGCCAAAAACATTCAGTACTTC
TRBJ2-1 | TRBV7-2 | TRBD2 | NA | CASSWGGRVDEQFF | TGTGCCAGCAGCTGGGGCGGGAGGGTCGATGAGCAGTTCTTC
TRBJ1-4 | TRBV11-2 | NA | NA | CASSFGGVEKLFF | TGTGCCAGCAGCTTCGGGGGTGTGGAAAAACTGTTTTTT
TRBJ1-3 | TRBV5-4 | TRBD1 | NA | CASSLYGQVGNTIYF | TGTGCCAGCAGCCTTTACGGACAGGTCGGAAACACCATATATTTT
TRBJ2-1 | TRBV3-1/TRBV3-2 | NA | NA | CASRGVNEQFF | TGTGCCAGCAGAGGGGTTAATGAGCAGTTCTTC
TRBJ2-6 | TRBV21-1 | NA | NA | CASSTNGGGYYSGANVLTF | TGTGCCAGCAGTACCAATGGGGGGGGCTACTACTCTGGGGCCAACGTCCTGACTTTC
TRBJ2-3 | TRBV3-1/TRBV3-2 | TRBD2 | few | CASSQEVAGVADTQYF | TGTGCCAGCAGCCAAGAGGTAGCGGGAGTGGCAGATACGCAGTATTTT
TRBJ2-7 | TRBV6-6 | TRBD2 | NA | CASSLGRAEPLFDPSNYEQYF | TGTGCCAGCAGTCTAGGGAGGGCAGAACCCCTCTTTGACCCTTCCAACTACGAGCAGTACTTC
TRBJ2-1 | TRBV28 | TRBD2 | NA | CASTLRGLGVGEQFF | TGTGCCAGCACCCTCCGGGGACTAGGGGTCGGTGAGCAGTTCTTC
TRBJ1-2 | TRBV27 | NA | NA | CASSGAGAANYGYTF | TGTGCCAGCAGTGGAGCAGGGGCCGCTAACTATGGCTACACCTTC
TRBJ2-3 | TRBV4-1 | TRBD2 | few | CASSQDVAGGVDTQYF | TGCGCCAGCAGCCAAGATGTAGCGGGAGGGGTAGATACGCAGTATTTT
TRBJ2-7 | TRBV3-1/TRBV3-2 | TRBD2 | NA | CASSQPGLAAYEQYF | TGTGCCAGCAGCCAACCGGGACTAGCGGCCTACGAGCAGTACTTC
TRBJ1-2 | TRBV29-1 | NA | NA | CSVDRGTYGYTF | TGCAGCGTTGACAGGGGAACCTATGGCTACACCTTC
TRBJ1-1 | TRBV4-2 | NA | many | CASSQEDTPRAFF | TGTGCCAGCAGCCAAGAAGATACCCCGAGGGCTTTCTTT
TRBJ2-3 | TRBV28 | NA | NA | CASSPGPRGTQYF | TGTGCCAGCAGTCCTGGACCCCGAGGGACGCAGTATTTT
TRBJ2-3 | TRBV18 | TRBD2 | NA | CASSPGLASSTDTQYF | TGTGCCAGCTCACCGGGACTAGCGTCTAGCACAGATACGCAGTATTTT
TRBJ2-7 | TRBV6-5 | NA | once | CASSYSGNAGWEQYF | TGTGCCAGCAGTTACTCGGGTAACGCAGGGTGGGAGCAGTACTTC
TRBJ2-5 | TRBV7-2 | TRBD1 | once | CASSPAPAGRDRGSLTQYF | TGTGCCAGCAGTCCCGCCCCCGCCGGCCGGGACAGGGGTTCGTTGACCCAGTACTTC
TRBJ2-1 | TRBV19 | TRBD2 | NA | CASSIPSGSGTYNEQFF | TGTGCCAGTAGTATACCCAGCGGGAGCGGAACCTACAATGAGCAGTTCTTC
TRBJ2-3 | TRBV2 | TRBD1 | NA | CASSTGADTQYF | TGTGCCAGCTCCACAGGGGCAGATACGCAGTATTTT
TRBJ1-1 | TRBV5-4 | NA | NA | CASSPTPTQGSEAFF | TGTGCCAGCAGCCCAACCCCGACACAGGGTTCTGAAGCTTTCTTT
TRBJ2-1 | TRBV28 | TRBD2 | NA | CASMTLVTSGHNEQFF | TGTGCCAGCATGACACTCGTGACTAGCGGCCACAATGAGCAGTTCTTC
TRBJ2-3 | TRBV7-2 | NA | NA | CASSFGGGLDTQYF | TGTGCCAGCAGCTTTGGGGGAGGACTAGATACGCAGTATTTT
TRBJ2-3 | TRBV4-3 | NA | NA | CASSQRKEDTQYF | TGCGCCAGCAGCCAAAGGAAGGAGGATACGCAGTATTTT
TRBJ1-1 | TRBV27 | NA | NA | CASSFTGTEAFF | TGTGCCAGCAGTTTTACGGGGACTGAAGCTTTCTTT
TRBJ2-1 | TRBV7-8 | TRBD2 | NA | CASSLEAGGTYNEQFF | TGTGCCAGCAGCTTGGAAGCGGGAGGTACGTACAATGAGCAGTTCTTC
TRBJ2-3 | TRBV7-9 | NA | NA | CASSLPTEPTGDTQYF | TGTGCCAGCAGCTTACCGACAGAGCCTACCGGGGATACGCAGTATTTT
TRBJ2-3 | TRBV3-1/TRBV3-2 | NA | NA | CASSRDSTQYF | TGTGCCAGCAGCCGGGACTCGACGCAGTATTTT
TRBJ1-5 | TRBV6-5 | NA | NA | CASRAHGNQPQHF | TGTGCCAGCAGGGCACATGGCAATCAGCCCCAGCATTTT
TRBJ1-2 | TRBV11-2 | NA | NA | CASSRGGLPYGYTF | TGTGCCAGCAGCCGGGGGGGTTTACCCTATGGCTACACCTTC
TRBJ2-5 | TRBV6-6 | NA | NA | CASSGLGLPGGETQYF | TGTGCCAGCTCGGGACTTGGCCTACCCGGCGGGGAGACCCAGTACTTC
TRBJ2-7 | TRBV7-8 | TRBD2 | NA | CASSTGLGSYEQYF | TGTGCCAGCAGCACGGGACTAGGGTCCTACGAGCAGTACTTC
TRBJ1-2 | TRBV10-2 | TRBD1 | NA | CASSGQGVTGYTF | TGCGCCAGCTCGGGACAGGGGGTTACGGGCTACACCTTC
TRBJ1-6 | TRBV6-1 | NA | NA | CASSEESGWNSPLHF | TGTGCCAGCAGTGAAGAATCAGGTTGGAATTCACCCCTCCACTTT
TRBJ1-1 | TRBV25-1 | TRBD1 | NA | CASSFPGTGYAFF | TGTGCCAGCAGCTTCCCCGGGACAGGGTACGCTTTCTTT
TRBJ1-4 | TRBV29-1 | TRBD1 | NA | CSCSVGQGASANEKLFF | TGCAGCTGCTCTGTGGGACAGGGGGCGTCGGCTAATGAAAAACTGTTTTTT
TRBJ2-7 | TRBV29-1 | NA | many | CSVEVSYEQYF | TGCAGCGTTGAAGTTAGCTACGAGCAGTACTTC
TRBJ1-1 | TRBV10-3 | TRBD1 | NA | CAARDRAIQAFF | TGTGCCGCCCGGGACAGAGCGATTCAAGCTTTCTTT
TRBJ1-5 | TRBV19 | NA | once | CASSIISRGAGSNQPQHF | TGTGCCAGTAGTATTATATCGCGGGGGGCCGGGAGCAATCAGCCCCAGCATTTT
TRBJ2-6 | TRBV19 | NA | NA | CASRAIGSSGANVLTF | TGTGCCAGTAGAGCCATCGGTTCCTCTGGGGCCAACGTCCTGACTTTC
TRBJ2-3 | TRBV4-2 | TRBD2 | NA | CASSLGTSGSTDTQYF | TGTGCCAGCAGCCTGGGGACTAGCGGGAGCACAGATACGCAGTATTTT